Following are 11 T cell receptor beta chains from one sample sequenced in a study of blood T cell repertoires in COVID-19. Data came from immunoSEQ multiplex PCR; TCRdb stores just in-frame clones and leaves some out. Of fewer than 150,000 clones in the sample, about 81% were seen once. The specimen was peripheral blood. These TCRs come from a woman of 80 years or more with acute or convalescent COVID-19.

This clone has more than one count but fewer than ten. The CDR3 DNA reads TGTGCCAGCAGCTTTAGGAACGGGGCACCCCTCCACTTT. It yields the protein CASSFRNGAPLHF. The V and J genes are TRBV7-2 and TRBJ1-6; D gene uncertain. This CDR3 comprises 13 residues. V was clipped by 3 bases and J by 11 bases, with 11 bases between them. Germline assignment: CDR1 SGHTA and CDR2 FQGNSA.

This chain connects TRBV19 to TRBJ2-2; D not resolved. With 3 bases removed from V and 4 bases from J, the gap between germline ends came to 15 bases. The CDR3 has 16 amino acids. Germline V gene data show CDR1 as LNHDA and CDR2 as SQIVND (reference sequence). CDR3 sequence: CASSMVPPGSTGELFF. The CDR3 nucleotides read TGTGCCAGTAGTATGGTTCCCCCAGGAAGCACCGGGGAGCTGTTTTTT.

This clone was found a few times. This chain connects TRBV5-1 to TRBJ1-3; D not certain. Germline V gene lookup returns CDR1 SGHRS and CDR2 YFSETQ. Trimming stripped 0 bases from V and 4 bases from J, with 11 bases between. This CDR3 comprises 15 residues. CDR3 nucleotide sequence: TGCGCCAGCAGCTTGGCCGAGTCCTTAGGAAACACCATATATTTT. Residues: CASSLAESLGNTIYF.

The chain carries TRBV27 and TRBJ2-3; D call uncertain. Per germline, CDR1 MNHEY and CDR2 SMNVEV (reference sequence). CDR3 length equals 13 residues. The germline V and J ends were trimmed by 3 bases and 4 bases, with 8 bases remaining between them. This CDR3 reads CASSFHQADTQYF. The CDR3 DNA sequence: TGTGCCAGCAGTTTCCATCAGGCAGATACGCAGTATTTT.

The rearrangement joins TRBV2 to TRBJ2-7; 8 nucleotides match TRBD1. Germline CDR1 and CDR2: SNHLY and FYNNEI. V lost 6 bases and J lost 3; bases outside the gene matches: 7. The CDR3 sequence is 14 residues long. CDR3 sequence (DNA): TGTGCCAGCAGATGGGACAGGCGGTTCTACGAGCAGTACTTC. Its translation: CASRWDRRFYEQYF.

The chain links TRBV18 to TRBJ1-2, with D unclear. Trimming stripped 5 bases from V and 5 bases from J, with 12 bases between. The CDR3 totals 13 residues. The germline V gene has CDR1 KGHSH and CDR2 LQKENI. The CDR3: CASSDKVPYGYTF. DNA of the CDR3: TGTGCCAGCTCAGACAAGGTACCATATGGCTACACCTTC.

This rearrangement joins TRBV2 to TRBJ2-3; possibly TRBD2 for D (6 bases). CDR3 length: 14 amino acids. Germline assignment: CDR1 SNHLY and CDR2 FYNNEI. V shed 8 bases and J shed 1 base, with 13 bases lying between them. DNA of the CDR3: TGTGCCAGCGGCCCGGGGGTGGGCACAGATACGCAGTATTTT. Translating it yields CASGPGVGTDTQYF.

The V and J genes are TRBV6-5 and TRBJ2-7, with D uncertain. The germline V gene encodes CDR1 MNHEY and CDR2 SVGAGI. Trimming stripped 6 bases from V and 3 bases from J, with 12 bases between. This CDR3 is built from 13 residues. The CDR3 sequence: CASRGRQDYEQYF. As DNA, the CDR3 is TGTGCCAGCAGGGGCAGACAAGACTACGAGCAGTACTTC.

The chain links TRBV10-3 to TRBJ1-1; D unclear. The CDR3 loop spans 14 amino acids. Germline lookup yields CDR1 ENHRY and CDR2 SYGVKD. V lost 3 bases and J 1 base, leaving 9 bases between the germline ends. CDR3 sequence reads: CAISDGRPNTEAFF. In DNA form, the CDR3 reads TGTGCCATCAGTGATGGCAGGCCGAACACTGAAGCTTTCTTT.

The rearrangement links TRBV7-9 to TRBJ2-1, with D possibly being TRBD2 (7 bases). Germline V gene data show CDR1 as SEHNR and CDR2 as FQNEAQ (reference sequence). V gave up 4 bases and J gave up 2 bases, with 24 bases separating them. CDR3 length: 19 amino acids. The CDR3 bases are TGTGCCAGCAGCTCCCCAGGGGTCGGGGGGTTATTGACCTACAATGAGCAGTTCTTC. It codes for CASSSPGVGGLLTYNEQFF.

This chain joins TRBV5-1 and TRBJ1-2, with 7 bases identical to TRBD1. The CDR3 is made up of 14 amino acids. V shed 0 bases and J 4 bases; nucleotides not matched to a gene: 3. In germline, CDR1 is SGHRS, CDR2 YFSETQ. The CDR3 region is CASSLDQGGYGYTF. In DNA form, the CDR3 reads TGCGCCAGCAGCTTGGACCAGGGGGGCTATGGCTACACCTTC.